This T cell receptor beta chain was retrieved from a study of cytomegalovirus exposure and HLA in healthy donors. The table came from immunoSEQ multiplex PCR; TCRdb's copy has only in-frame clones and leaves some out. This table holds tens of thousands of clones, about nine tenths found once. This CDR3 spans 15 amino acids. Germline lookup yields CDR1 MNHEY and CDR2 SVGAGI. The V gene end was trimmed by 5 bases and the J gene end by 2 bases; junction bases not matched to a gene: 2. Overall study results and limits: Subsequent analysis showed first-cohort TCR clusters tending to co-occur in more than 90 validation repertoires. Most TCR sequences were uncommon, yet certain public TCRs appeared in many donors.

As for this clone: Its antigen is not identified.

The sequenced material came from PBMCs. The V call is TRBV6-5, the J call TRBJ2-3; 12 bases are a match to TRBD2. The receptor comes from a man between 25 and 39 years old in good health and CMV-seronegative. The DNA for the CDR3 is TGTGCCAGCAGTCCTAGCGGGGGGGACACAGATACGCAGTATTTT. This gives the protein CASSPSGGDTDTQYF.